The rows below give T cell receptor beta chains drawn from one sample of a study of CD8 T cells in Susac syndrome. TCRdb itself ran the immunoSEQ multiplex PCR reads through MiXCR, one entry per CDR3 protein. The table lists 190,000 or so distinct CDR3 sequences, just under 95% of them singletons. Source material: CD4+ T cells from PBMCs. Receptors were obtained from a human donor with multiple sclerosis. CDR3s leave out the opening cysteine and the closing phenylalanine or tryptophan.

12	TRBJ1-4	TRBV27	ASSLSRGHEKLF
12	TRBJ1-2	TRBV7-2	ASSLGGGLYGYT
12	TRBJ1-1	TRBV30	AWSFDPVNTEAF
15	TRBJ2-6	TRBV10-3	AISERGEDSGANVLT
12	TRBJ1-5	TRBV12-3/TRBV12-4	ASSLKVSNQPQH
16	TRBJ2-1	TRBV7-9	ASSFRSGTSGANNEQF
13	TRBJ2-6	TRBV5-1	ASSRTSSGANVLT
11	TRBJ1-2	TRBV29-1	SVLTGKSYGYT
12	TRBJ2-5	TRBV20-1	SARVPAGGETQY
12	TRBJ2-2	TRBV9	ASSVGTSTGELF
11	TRBJ1-1	TRBV18	ASSPQESTEAF
13	TRBJ2-2	TRBV2	ASSGDLINTGELF
12	TRBJ1-2	TRBV2	ASGGAGAHYGYT
12	TRBJ2-3	TRBV7-2	ASSLDSATDTQY
9	TRBJ1-4	TRBV3-1	ASSHGEKLF
13	TRBJ2-5	TRBV20-1	SARDWGSHQETQY
15	TRBJ1-2	TRBV20-1	SAPSLRRGLSNYGYT
14	TRBJ2-3	TRBV7-7	ASSPSYAGGTDTQY
13	TRBJ2-3	TRBV15	ATSDQTGKGDTQY
12	TRBJ2-3	TRBV29-1	SVEGRNGGDTQY
11	TRBJ1-1	TRBV20-1	SARDVRNTEAF
11	TRBJ1-1	TRBV20-1	SANRGENTEAF
11	TRBJ2-5	TRBV20-1	SASWLGGETQY
13	TRBJ2-3	TRBV18	ASSEWAGATDTQY
12	TRBJ1-1	TRBV7-2	ASSLMGQGSEAF
13	TRBJ1-3	TRBV29-1	SVVDETFSGNTIY
12	TRBJ2-3	TRBV5-4	ASSLEVSMDTQY
12	TRBJ2-1	TRBV6-4	ASKPLMSSDEQF
11	TRBJ1-3	TRBV29-1	SVAQGAGNTIY
11	TRBJ2-1	TRBV29-1	STGGQGRGEQF
12	TRBJ2-3	TRBV20-1	SASAPGAADTQY
13	TRBJ2-1	TRBV9	ASSVDGDTYNEQF
12	TRBJ1-5	TRBV29-1	SVASGGYDQPQH
12	TRBJ1-1	TRBV20-1	SARDQGMNTEAF
13	TRBJ1-2	TRBV6-6	ASSSDRGLDYGYT
11	TRBJ1-1	TRBV30	AWSVVAGTEAF
12	TRBJ1-5	TRBV3-1	ASSQGGEDQPQH
13	TRBJ1-4	TRBV7-2	ASSPRSLGNEKLF
12	TRBJ1-5	TRBV30	AWSVGSGGLPQH
10	TRBJ2-5	TRBV20-1	SASNIDETQY
13	TRBJ1-1	TRBV5-1	ASSFPGGRGTEAF
11	TRBJ2-7	TRBV30	AWSVTGIGEQY
12	TRBJ1-1	TRBV3-1	ACAAAGGDTEAF